This T cell receptor beta chain was sequenced during a study of blood T cell repertoires in COVID-19. Study in general: There were acute and convalescent COVID-19 samples, and they came from the United States, Italy and Spain.

TCRdb's table, derived via immunoSEQ multiplex PCR, lists solely in-frame clones and lacks some. The sample has about 88,000 clones; around 88% are singletons. This clone was seen a handful of times. From germline, CDR1 is MNHEY and CDR2 SVGAGI. The CDR3 covers 13 residues. Trimming removed 6 bases from V and 7 bases from J; junction bases left unmatched: 6. The chain is built from TRBV6-5 and TRBJ1-1, with 9 positions matching TRBD1. The TCR originated in a woman aged 55 to 70 with COVID-19, enrolled during active disease. Sequencing input: peripheral blood. CDR3 sequence reads: CASSRDREYEAFF. CDR3 in DNA: TGTGCCAGCAGCCGGGACAGGGAATATGAAGCTTTCTTT.